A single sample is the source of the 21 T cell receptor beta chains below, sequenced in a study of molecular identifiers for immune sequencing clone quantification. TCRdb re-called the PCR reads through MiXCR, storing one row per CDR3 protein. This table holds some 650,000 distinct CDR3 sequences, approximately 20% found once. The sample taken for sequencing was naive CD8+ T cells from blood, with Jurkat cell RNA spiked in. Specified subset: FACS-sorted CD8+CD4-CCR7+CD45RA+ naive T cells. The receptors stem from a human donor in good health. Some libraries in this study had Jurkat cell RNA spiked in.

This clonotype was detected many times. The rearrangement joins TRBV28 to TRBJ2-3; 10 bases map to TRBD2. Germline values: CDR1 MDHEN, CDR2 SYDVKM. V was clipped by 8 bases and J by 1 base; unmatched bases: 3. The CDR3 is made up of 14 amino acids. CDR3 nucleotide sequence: TGTGCCAGCTCTAGCGGGAGCCGCACAGATACGCAGTATTTT. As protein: CASSSGSRTDTQYF.

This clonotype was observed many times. The CDR3 nucleotides read TGTGCCAGCAGTTTATACCAGACTGTGATGAACACTGAAGCTTTCTTT. Protein product: CASSLYQTVMNTEAFF. The V call is TRBV27, the J call TRBJ1-1; no reliable D call. CDR1 is MNHEY, CDR2 SMNVEV, per germline (reference sequence). The CDR3 consists of 16 residues. Trimming cost V 1 base and J 0 bases, with 12 bases left between them.

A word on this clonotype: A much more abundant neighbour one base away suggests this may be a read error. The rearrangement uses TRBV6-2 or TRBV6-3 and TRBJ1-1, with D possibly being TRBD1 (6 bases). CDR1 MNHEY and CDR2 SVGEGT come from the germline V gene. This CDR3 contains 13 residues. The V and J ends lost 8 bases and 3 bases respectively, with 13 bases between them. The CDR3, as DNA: TGTGCCAGCGCAAACAGGGAAGACACTGAAGCTTTCTTT. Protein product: CASANREDTEAFF.

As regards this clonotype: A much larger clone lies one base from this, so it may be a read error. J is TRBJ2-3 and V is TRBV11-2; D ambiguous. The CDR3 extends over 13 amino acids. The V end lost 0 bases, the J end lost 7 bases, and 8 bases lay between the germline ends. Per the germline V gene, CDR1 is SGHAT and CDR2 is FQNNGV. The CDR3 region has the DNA TGTGCCAGCAGCTTAGAGTCTTCGAATACGCAGTATTTT. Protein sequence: CASSLESSNTQYF.

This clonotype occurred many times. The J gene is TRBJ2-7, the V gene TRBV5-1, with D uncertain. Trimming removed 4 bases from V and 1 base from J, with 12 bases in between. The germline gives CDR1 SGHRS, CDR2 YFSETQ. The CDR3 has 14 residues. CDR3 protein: CASSPILFSYEQYF. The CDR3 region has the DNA TGCGCCAGCAGCCCGATTCTTTTTTCCTACGAGCAGTACTTC.

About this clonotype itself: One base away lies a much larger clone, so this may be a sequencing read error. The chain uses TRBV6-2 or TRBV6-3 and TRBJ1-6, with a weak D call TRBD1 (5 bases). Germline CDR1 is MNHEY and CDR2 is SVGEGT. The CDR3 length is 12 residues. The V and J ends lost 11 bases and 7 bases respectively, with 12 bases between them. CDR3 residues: CAEAGTNSPLHF. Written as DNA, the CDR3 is TGTGCCGAGGCAGGGACCAATTCACCCCTCCACTTT.

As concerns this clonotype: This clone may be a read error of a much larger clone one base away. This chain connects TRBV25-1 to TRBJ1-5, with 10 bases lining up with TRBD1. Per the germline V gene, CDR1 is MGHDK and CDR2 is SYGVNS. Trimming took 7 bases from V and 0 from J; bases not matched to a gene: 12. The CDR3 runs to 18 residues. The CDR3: CASTPPGWDRGSNQPQHF. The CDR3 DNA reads TGTGCCAGCACCCCTCCGGGCTGGGACAGGGGTAGCAATCAGCCCCAGCATTTT.

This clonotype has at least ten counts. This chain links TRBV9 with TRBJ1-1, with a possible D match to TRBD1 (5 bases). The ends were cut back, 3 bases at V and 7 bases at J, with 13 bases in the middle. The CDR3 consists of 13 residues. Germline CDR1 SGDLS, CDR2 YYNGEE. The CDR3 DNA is TGTGCCAGCAGCGATGGTCACAGGTTTGAAGCTTTCTTT. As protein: CASSDGHRFEAFF.

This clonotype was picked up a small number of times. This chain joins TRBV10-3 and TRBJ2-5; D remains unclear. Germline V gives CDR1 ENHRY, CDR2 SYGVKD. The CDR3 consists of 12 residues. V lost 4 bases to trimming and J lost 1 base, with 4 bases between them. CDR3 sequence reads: CAISATQETQYF. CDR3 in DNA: TGTGCCATCAGTGCCACCCAAGAGACCCAGTACTTC.

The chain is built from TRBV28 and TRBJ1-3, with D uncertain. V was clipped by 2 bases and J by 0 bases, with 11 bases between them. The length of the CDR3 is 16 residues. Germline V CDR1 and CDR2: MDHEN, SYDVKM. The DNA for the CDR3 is TGTGCCAGCAGTTTAGAGGGCAGCGCCTCTGGAAACACCATATATTTT. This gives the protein CASSLEGSASGNTIYF.

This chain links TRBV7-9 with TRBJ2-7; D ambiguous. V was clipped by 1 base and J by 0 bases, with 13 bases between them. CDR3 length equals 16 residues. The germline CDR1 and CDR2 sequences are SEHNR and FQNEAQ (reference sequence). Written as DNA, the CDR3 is TGTGCCAGCAGCTTAGGGAACGGATTAATCTCCTACGAGCAGTACTTC. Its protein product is CASSLGNGLISYEQYF.

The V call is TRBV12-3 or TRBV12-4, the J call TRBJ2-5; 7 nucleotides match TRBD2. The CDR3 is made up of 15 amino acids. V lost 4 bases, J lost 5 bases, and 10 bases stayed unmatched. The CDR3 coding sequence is TGTGCCAGCAGTTCGCTAGGGACTACCCTGGAGACCCAGTACTTC. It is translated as CASSSLGTTLETQYF.

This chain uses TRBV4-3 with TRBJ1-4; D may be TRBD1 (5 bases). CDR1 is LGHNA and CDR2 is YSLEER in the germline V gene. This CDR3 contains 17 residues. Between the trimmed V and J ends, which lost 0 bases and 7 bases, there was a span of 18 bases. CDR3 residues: CASSQEPGGTVREKLFF. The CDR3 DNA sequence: TGCGCCAGCAGCCAAGAACCCGGGGGGACTGTACGTGAAAAACTGTTTTTT.

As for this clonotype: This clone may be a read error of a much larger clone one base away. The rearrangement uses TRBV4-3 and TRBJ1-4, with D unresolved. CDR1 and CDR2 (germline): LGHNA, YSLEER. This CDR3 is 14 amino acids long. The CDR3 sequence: CASSQASTNEKLSF. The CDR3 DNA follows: TGCGCCAGCAGCCAAGCATCAACTAATGAAAAACTGTCTTTT.

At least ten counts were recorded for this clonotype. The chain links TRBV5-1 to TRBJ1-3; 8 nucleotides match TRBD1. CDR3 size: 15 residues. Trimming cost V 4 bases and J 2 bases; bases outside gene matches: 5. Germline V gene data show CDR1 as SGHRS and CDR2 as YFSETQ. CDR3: CASSAGQGTGNTIYF. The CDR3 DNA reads TGCGCCAGCAGCGCCGGACAGGGTACTGGAAACACCATATATTTT.

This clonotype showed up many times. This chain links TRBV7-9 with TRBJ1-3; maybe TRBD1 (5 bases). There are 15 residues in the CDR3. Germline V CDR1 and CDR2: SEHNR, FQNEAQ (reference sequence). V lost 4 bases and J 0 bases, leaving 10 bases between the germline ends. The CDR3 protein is CASSSRGSSGNTIYF. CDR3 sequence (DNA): TGTGCCAGCAGCTCCCGGGGGAGCTCTGGAAACACCATATATTTT.

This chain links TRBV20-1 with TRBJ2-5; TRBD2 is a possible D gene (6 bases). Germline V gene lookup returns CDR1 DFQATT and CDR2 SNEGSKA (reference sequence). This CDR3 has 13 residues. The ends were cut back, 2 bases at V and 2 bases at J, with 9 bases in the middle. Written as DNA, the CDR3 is TGCAGTGCTAGACGGGGACTGCAAGAGACCCAGTACTTC. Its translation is CSARRGLQETQYF.

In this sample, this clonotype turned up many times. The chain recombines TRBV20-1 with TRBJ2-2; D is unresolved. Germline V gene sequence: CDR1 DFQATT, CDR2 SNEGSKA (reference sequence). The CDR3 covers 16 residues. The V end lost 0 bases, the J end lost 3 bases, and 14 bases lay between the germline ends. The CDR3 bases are TGCAGTGCTAGAGATGTGGGTCTCACCGACACCGGGGAGCTGTTTTTT. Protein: CSARDVGLTDTGELFF.

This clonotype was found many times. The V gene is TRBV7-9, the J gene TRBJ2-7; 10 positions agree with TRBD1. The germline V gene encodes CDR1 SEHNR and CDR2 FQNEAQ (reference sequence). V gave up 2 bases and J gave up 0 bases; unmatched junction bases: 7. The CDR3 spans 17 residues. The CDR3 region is CASSLPGTGESSYEQYF. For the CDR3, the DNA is TGTGCCAGCAGCTTACCTGGGACAGGGGAAAGCTCCTACGAGCAGTACTTC.

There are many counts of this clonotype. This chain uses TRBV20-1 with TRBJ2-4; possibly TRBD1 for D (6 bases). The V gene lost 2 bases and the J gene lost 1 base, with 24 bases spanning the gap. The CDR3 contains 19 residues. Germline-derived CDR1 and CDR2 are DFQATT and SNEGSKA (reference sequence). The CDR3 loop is CSARQLRGHQPKAKNIQYF. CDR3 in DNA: TGCAGTGCTAGACAGTTAAGGGGACACCAACCCAAGGCCAAAAACATTCAGTACTTC.

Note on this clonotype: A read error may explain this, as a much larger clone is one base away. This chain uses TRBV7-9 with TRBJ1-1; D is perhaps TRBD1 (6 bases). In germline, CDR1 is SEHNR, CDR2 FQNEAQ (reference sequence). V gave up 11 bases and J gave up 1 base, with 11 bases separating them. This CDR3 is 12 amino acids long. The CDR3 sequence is CAGDNRNTEAFF. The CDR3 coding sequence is TGTGCCGGGGACAACAGGAACACTGAAGCTTTCTTT.